This T cell receptor (beta chain) was documented in a study of graft-versus-host responses after intestinal transplantation. On the study more broadly: Each recipient received anti-thymocyte globulin induction, then tacrolimus and steroids for approximately three years.

Germline CDR1 and CDR2: LNHDA and SQIVND (reference sequence). Trimming took 2 bases from V and 1 from J; bases not matched to a gene: 3. The CDR3 is 16 residues long. As for this clone: Its specificity is not known.

Measured with immunoSEQ multiplex PCR; TCRdb has only the in-frame clones, and not every one. The sample yields over 100,000 clones, about 92% seen once. General study results and limits: Marrow from the recipient contained GvH clones, some of which had appeared first in ileum or blood. Allografts of patients with graft-donor T cell macrochimerism showed high graft-versus-host to host-versus-graft clone ratios. Levels of circulating GvH clones at their peak were associated with early post-transplant HvG declines.

The source is a human donor who was the organ donor for an intestinal transplant. The sample consisted of unstimulated CD4+ T cells sorted from spleen or lymph node cells, taken before transplant. The J gene is TRBJ2-2, the V gene TRBV19; TRBD2 aligns across 8 bases. The CDR3 protein is CASSINLAGNTGELFF. As DNA, the CDR3 is TGTGCCAGTAGTATAAACCTAGCGGGGAACACCGGGGAGCTGTTTTTT. Together with reference TRBV19 and TRBJ2-2, the CDR3 gives the full variable domain: DGGITQSPKYLFRKEGQNVTLSCEQNLNHDAMYWYRQDPGQGLRLIYYSQIVNDFQKGDIAEGYSVSREKKESFPLTVTSAQKNPTAFYLCASSINLAGNTGELFFGEGSRLTVL.